The next 14 T cell receptor beta chains were all read from a single sample in a study of T cells after posttransplantation cyclophosphamide. Methotrexate plus calcineurin inhibitor accompanied controls' myeloablative marrow transplants; sampling was 1 year later. Generated by immunoSEQ multiplex PCR, the TCRdb table keeps only in-frame clones and is missing some. Among about 15,000 clones listed, roughly 91% were seen once. The material was PBMCs, obtained after an allogeneic stem cell transplant with a calcineurin inhibitor and methotrexate. The receptors were gathered from a male patient aged 45-60 years who received an allogeneic stem cell transplant from an unrelated donor, was CMV-positive, and had chronic GVHD only. Part of the T cells may come from the graft donor.

This clone was detected only once. The CDR3 DNA reads as TGTGCCAGCAGCTTGGGAAGGGGGCCACCGGATACGCAGTATTTT. It translates to CASSLGRGPPDTQYF. V and J are TRBV5-6 and TRBJ2-3; 7 nucleotides line up with TRBD1. The CDR3 runs 15 residues. Germline loops: CDR1 SGHDT, CDR2 YYEEEE. Germline trimming cut 0 bases from V and 6 bases from J; bases unmatched to any gene: 7.

This chain links TRBV5-1 with TRBJ2-7; D is unclear. Looked up from germline, CDR1 is SGHRS and CDR2 is YFSETQ. This CDR3 has 13 residues. With 4 bases removed from V and 5 bases from J, the gap between germline ends came to 13 bases. The CDR3 coding sequence is TGCGCCAGCAGCCGTGTCGCAGATAACGAGCAGTACTTC. This translates into CASSRVADNEQYF.

J is TRBJ2-7 and V is TRBV15, with D uncertain. The CDR3 has 13 residues. Germline loops: CDR1 LNHNV, CDR2 YYDKDF (reference sequence). The V gene lost 1 base and the J gene lost 3 bases, with 7 bases spanning the gap. The CDR3 DNA sequence: TGTGCCACCAGCAGAGCTAACAGCTACGAGCAGTACTTC. It is translated as CATSRANSYEQYF.

This rearrangement joins TRBV7-9 to TRBJ1-1; D unclear. The length of the CDR3 is 13 residues. CDR1 is SEHNR and CDR2 is FQNEAQ in the germline V gene (reference sequence). The V and J ends lost 2 bases and 4 bases respectively, with 8 bases between them. CDR3 region: CASSLKVGTEAFF. In nucleotides, the CDR3 is TGTGCCAGCAGCTTAAAAGTCGGCACTGAAGCTTTCTTT.

V and J are TRBV2 and TRBJ2-5; perhaps TRBD1 as D (6 bases). Germline V lookup: CDR1 SNHLY, CDR2 FYNNEI. The CDR3 sequence is 15 residues long. V gave up 2 bases and J gave up 2 bases, with 12 bases separating them. Here the CDR3 DNA reads TGTGCCAGCAGTGAAAGGGTCGGGACACAAGAGACCCAGTACTTC. Translating it yields CASSERVGTQETQYF.

The chain couples TRBV25-1 to TRBJ1-2, with a possible D match to TRBD1 (6 bases). Germline values: CDR1 MGHDK, CDR2 SYGVNS. This CDR3 contains 15 residues. The V end lost 7 bases, the J end lost 8 bases, and 23 bases lay between the germline ends. CDR3 nucleotides: TGTGCCAGCATGGGAAGTGGGCAGGGGATGGACGGCTACACCTTC. Translated, it gives CASMGSGQGMDGYTF.

V usage is TRBV15 and J usage is TRBJ2-7, with 9 bases fitting TRBD1. The CDR3 spans 16 residues. The germline V gene has CDR1 LNHNV and CDR2 YYDKDF (reference sequence). The V and J ends lost 1 base and 2 bases, in that order; junction bases with no gene match: 6. The CDR3 reads CATSRVGTGPPYEQYF. Written as DNA, the CDR3 is TGTGCCACCAGCAGAGTCGGGACAGGGCCGCCCTACGAGCAGTACTTC. Full variable domain (outside the CDR3, taken from reference TRBV15 and TRBJ2-7): DAMVIQNPRYQVTQFGKPVTLSCSQTLNHNVMYWYQQKSSQAPKLLFHYYDKDFNNEADTPDNFQSRRPNTSFCFLDIRSPGLGDTAMYLCATSRVGTGPPYEQYFGPGTRLTVT.

This clone was seen once. The rearrangement uses TRBV6-1 and TRBJ2-3; D may be TRBD1 (6 bases). The CDR3 is 15 residues long. Germline-derived CDR1 and CDR2 are MNHNS and SASEGT. The V end lost 5 bases, the J end lost 2 bases, and 14 bases lay between the germline ends. This chain's CDR3 is CASSNIRGNTDTQYF. The CDR3 region has the DNA TGTGCCAGCAGTAACATCAGGGGAAACACAGATACGCAGTATTTT.

V and J are TRBV7-3 and TRBJ2-2, with D perhaps TRBD2 (6 bases). The length of the CDR3 is 15 residues. Germline CDR1 SGHTA, CDR2 FQGTGA. The V gene lost 3 bases and the J gene lost 6 bases, with 14 bases spanning the gap. CDR3: CASSFSGTDAGELFF. In DNA form, the CDR3 reads TGTGCCAGCAGCTTTAGTGGGACTGACGCCGGGGAGCTGTTTTTT.

This chain connects TRBV9 to TRBJ2-3; D not certain. The CDR3 covers 13 residues. V dropped 0 bases and J dropped 3 bases, with 5 bases sitting between them. The V gene's germline CDR1 is SGDLS and CDR2 YYNGEE. DNA of the CDR3: TGTGCCAGCAGCGTAGGCCAGACAGATACGCAGTATTTT. It translates to CASSVGQTDTQYF.

The chain employs TRBV5-6 and TRBJ1-1; maybe TRBD1 (5 bases). The CDR3 covers 14 residues. Trimming stripped 4 bases from V and 5 bases from J, with 15 bases between. CDR1 and CDR2 (germline): SGHDT, YYEEEE. The CDR3 region has the DNA TGTGCCAGCAGCACGGACCTGGGGGGGACTGAAGCTTTCTTT. Amino acid sequence: CASSTDLGGTEAFF.

The J gene is TRBJ2-2, the V gene TRBV5-4, with 9 bases that match TRBD1. CDR3 length: 15 amino acids. Germline trimming cut 5 bases from V and 5 bases from J; bases unmatched to any gene: 7. CDR1 is SGHNT, CDR2 YYREEE, per germline (reference sequence). CDR3 nucleotides: TGTGCCAGCAGGCTACAGGGGGCACGGACCGGGGAGCTGTTTTTT. Its protein product is CASRLQGARTGELFF.

The J gene is TRBJ2-5, the V gene TRBV18, with 10 bases that match TRBD1. The germline CDR1 and CDR2 sequences are KGHSH and LQKENI. This CDR3 spans 16 amino acids. The junction had 6 bases not matched to a gene; V was cut back by 3 bases and J by 2 bases. In nucleotides, the CDR3 is TGTGCCAGCTCACCTGCGCGGACAGGGGGGCAAGAGACCCAGTACTTC. Translating it yields CASSPARTGGQETQYF.

The rearrangement uses TRBV7-5 and TRBJ2-3; the table calls TRBD2, which could not be checked here. TRBV7-5 is a listed pseudogene. This CDR3 contains 15 residues. CDR3 loop: CVRSSLLAEEDTQYF. The CDR3 coding sequence is TGTGTCAGAAGCTCGTTACTAGCGGAAGAAGATACGCAGTATTTT.